The text below deals with one T cell receptor (beta chain). The data were obtained in a study of OX40 agonist ivuxolimab in advanced cancers. Study overall: Patients were dosed intravenously with ivuxolimab at 0.01 to 10 mg/kg every 2 weeks. Males comprised 82.7% of the group, whose mean age was roughly 60 years (range roughly 20 to 90).

The assay was immunoSEQ multiplex PCR, and TCRdb's table has in-frame clones only and misses some. The data contain about 92,000 clones, roughly 93% of them seen just once; the ten biggest clones take up 0.33%. Looked up from germline, CDR1 is MDHEN and CDR2 is SYDVKM. The CDR3 is made up of 13 amino acids. V lost 5 bases to trimming and J lost 4 bases; unmatched junction nucleotides: 4. The specimen was CD4+ or CD8+ T cells sorted from blood, collected in a trial of the OX40 agonist ivuxolimab. The chain uses TRBV28 and TRBJ1-2, with 7 nucleotides matching TRBD1. This clonotype originated in an adult with an advanced solid tumor such as melanoma, head and neck, liver or kidney cancer. The CDR3: CASSPYRGYGYTF. The CDR3 DNA is TGTGCCAGCAGTCCTTACAGGGGCTATGGCTACACCTTC.